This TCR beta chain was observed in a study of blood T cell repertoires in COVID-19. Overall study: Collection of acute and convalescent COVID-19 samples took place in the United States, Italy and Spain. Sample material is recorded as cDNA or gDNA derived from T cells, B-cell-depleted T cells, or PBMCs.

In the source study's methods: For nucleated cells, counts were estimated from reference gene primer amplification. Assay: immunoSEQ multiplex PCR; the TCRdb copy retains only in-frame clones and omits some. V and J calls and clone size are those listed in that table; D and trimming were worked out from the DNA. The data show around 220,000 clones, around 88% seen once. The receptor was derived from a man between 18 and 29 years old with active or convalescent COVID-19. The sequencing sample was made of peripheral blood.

Here the CDR3 reads CASSQGRGAYNEQFF. CDR3 sequence (DNA): TGTGCCAGCTCACAGGGCAGGGGAGCCTACAATGAGCAGTTCTTC. The genes are TRBV18 and TRBJ2-1, with a possible D match to TRBD1 (6 bases). Germline CDR1 reads KGHSH; CDR2 reads LQKENI. V gave up 4 bases and J gave up 2 bases, with 12 bases separating them. CDR3 length: 15 amino acids.